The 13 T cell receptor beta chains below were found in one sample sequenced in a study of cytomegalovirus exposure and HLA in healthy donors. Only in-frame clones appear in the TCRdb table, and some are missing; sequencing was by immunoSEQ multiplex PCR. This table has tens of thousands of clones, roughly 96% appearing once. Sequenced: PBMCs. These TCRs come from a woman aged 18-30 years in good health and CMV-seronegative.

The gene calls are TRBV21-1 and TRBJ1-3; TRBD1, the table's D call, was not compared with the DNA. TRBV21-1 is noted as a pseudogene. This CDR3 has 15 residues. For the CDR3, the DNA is TGTGCCAGGAGGGGACAGGGATTGATTGGAAACACCATATATTTT. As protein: CARRGQGLIGNTIYF.

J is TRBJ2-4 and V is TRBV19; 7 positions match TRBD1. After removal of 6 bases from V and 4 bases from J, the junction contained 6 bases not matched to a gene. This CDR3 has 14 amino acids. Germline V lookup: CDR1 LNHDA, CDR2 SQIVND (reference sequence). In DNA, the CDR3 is TGTGCCAGTAGAACCGGGACAGAGAAAAACATTCAGTACTTC. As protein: CASRTGTEKNIQYF.

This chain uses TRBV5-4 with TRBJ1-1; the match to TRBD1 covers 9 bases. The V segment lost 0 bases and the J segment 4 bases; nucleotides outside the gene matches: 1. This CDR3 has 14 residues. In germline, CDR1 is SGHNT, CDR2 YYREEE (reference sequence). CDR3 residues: CASSLDRGPTEAFF. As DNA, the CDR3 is TGTGCCAGCAGCTTGGACAGGGGGCCCACTGAAGCTTTCTTT.

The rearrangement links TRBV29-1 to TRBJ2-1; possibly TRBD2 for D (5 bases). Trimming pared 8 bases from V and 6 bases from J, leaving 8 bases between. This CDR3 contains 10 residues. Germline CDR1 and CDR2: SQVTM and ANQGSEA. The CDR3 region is CSYGVNEQFF. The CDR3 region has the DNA TGCAGCTACGGGGTCAATGAGCAGTTCTTC.

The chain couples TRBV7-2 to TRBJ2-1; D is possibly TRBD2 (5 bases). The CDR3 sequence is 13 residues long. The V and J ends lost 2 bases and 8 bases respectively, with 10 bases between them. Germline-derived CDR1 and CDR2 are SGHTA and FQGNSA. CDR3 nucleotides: TGTGCCAGCAGCTTACGAGGGAATCATGAGCAGTTCTTC. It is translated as CASSLRGNHEQFF. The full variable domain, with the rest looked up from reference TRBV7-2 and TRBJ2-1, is GAGVSQSPSNKVTEKGKDVELRCDPISGHTALYWYRQSLGQGLEFLIYFQGNSAPDKSGLPSDRFSAERTGGSVSTLTIQRTQQEDSAVYLCASSLRGNHEQFFGPGTRLTVL.

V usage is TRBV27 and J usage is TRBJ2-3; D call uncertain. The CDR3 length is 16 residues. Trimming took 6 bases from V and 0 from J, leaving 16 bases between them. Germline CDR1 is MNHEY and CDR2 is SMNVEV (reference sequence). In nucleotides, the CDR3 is TGTGCCAGCAGACCTACATTGTGGGCTAGCACAGATACGCAGTATTTT. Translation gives CASRPTLWASTDTQYF.

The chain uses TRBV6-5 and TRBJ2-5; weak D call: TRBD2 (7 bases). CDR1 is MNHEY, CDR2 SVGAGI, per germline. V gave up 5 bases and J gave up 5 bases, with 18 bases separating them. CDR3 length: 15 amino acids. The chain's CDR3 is CASSGAGVRGETQYF. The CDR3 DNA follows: TGTGCCAGCAGTGGGGCGGGGGTGAGGGGGGAGACCCAGTACTTC.

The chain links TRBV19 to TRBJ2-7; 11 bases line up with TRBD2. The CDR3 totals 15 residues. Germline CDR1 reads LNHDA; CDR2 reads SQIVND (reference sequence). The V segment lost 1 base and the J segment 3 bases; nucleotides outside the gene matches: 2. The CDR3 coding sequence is TGTGCCAGTAGTATAGGGCTAGCGGGAGGCTACGAGCAGTACTTC. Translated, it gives CASSIGLAGGYEQYF.

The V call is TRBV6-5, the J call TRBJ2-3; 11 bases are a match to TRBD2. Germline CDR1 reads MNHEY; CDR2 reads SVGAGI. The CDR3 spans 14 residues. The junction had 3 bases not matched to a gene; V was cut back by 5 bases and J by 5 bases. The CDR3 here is CASSLAGGQDTQYF. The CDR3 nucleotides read TGTGCCAGCAGTCTAGCGGGGGGACAAGATACGCAGTATTTT.

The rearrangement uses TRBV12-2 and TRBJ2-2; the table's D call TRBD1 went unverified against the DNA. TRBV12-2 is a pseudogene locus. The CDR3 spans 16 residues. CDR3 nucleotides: TGTGCAAGTCGCTTAGCCGGGACAGGGAACACCGGGGAGCTGTTTTTT. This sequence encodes CASRLAGTGNTGELFF.

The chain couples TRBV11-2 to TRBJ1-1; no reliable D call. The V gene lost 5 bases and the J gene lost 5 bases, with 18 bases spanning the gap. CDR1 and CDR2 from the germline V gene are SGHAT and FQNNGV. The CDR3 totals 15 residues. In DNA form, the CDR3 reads TGTGCCAGCAGCCCAAGATCGCGAGGAGGGACTGAAGCTTTCTTT. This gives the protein CASSPRSRGGTEAFF.

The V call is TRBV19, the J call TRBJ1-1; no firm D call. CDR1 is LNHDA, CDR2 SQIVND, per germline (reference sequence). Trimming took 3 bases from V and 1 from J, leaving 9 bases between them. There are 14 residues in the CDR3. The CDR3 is CASSIWLANTEAFF. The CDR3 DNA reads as TGTGCCAGTAGTATCTGGCTCGCGAACACTGAAGCTTTCTTT.

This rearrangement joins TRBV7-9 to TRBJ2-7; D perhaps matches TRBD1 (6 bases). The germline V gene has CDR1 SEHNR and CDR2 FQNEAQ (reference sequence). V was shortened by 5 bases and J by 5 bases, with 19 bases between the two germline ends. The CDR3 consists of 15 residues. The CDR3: CASSRYPQGPHEQYF. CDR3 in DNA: TGTGCCAGCAGCCGCTACCCACAGGGTCCCCACGAGCAGTACTTC.